Below, one T cell receptor (beta chain) is given with its context. Its antigen is not identified. V dropped 3 bases and J dropped 9; count of bases not matched to a gene: 6. This CDR3 has 13 amino acids. The germline V gene has CDR1 SGHRS and CDR2 YFSETQ. The data originate from a study of OX40 agonist ivuxolimab in advanced cancers. Study-wide results and caveats: Researchers did not establish what antigens the expanded peripheral T cells target. At 0.1 to 3.0 mg/kg, clonal expansion of CD4+ and CD8+ blood T cells had occurred by week 6. On average, CD8+ T cells had more expanded clones than CD4+. Near-lowest levels of clonal expansion characterized partial responders at 0.1-3.0 mg/kg.

Only in-frame clones appear in the TCRdb table, and some are missing; sequencing was by immunoSEQ multiplex PCR. The table has fewer than 40,000 clones, about four fifths seen once. This clonotype originated in an adult with an advanced solid tumor such as melanoma, head and neck, liver or kidney cancer. The gene calls are TRBV5-1 and TRBJ2-1; 7 bases align to TRBD1. The sample here was CD4+ or CD8+ T cells sorted from blood, taken in a trial of the OX40 agonist ivuxolimab. DNA of the CDR3: TGCGCCAGCAGCTCGGGACAGCATACTGAGCAGTTCTTC. Its protein product is CASSSGQHTEQFF.